This passage covers 20 T cell receptor beta chains from one sample sequenced in a study of control samples from healthy donors and cancer patients. Clones were sequenced by immunoSEQ multiplex PCR, and TCRdb holds only the in-frame ones, with some missing. In the table there are roughly 26,000 clones, approximately 78% of which are singletons. The sequenced sample was PBMCs. The receptors were sampled from a man aged 55 to 70 with colorectal cancer.

The rearrangement joins TRBV13 to TRBJ2-1; 12 bases map to TRBD2. Germline CDR1 reads PRHDT; CDR2 reads FYEKMQ (reference sequence). Trimming took 4 bases from V and 6 from J; bases not matched to a gene: 4. The CDR3 is 15 residues long. CDR3: CASSSGLAGTNEQFF. CDR3 sequence (DNA): TGTGCCAGCAGCTCTGGACTAGCGGGGACCAATGAGCAGTTCTTC.

This clone was observed a single time. The gene calls are TRBV11-2 and TRBJ2-3; 13 positions agree with TRBD2. This CDR3 is 16 amino acids long. Trimming took 5 bases from V and 4 from J; bases not matched to a gene: 6. Germline CDR1 SGHAT, CDR2 FQNNGV. The CDR3 nucleotides are TGTGCCAGCAGCGTTACTAGCGGGGGGGCCCCAGATACGCAGTATTTT. Encoded protein: CASSVTSGGAPDTQYF.

This sequence joins TRBV15 and TRBJ2-7, with D possibly matching TRBD2 (6 bases). V lost 2 bases and J lost 5, with 19 bases in between. This CDR3 spans 16 amino acids. Germline V gene data show CDR1 as LNHNV and CDR2 as YYDKDF (reference sequence). The CDR3 bases are TGTGCCACCAGCAGACCGGGAGAGAGGGCGAGGGACGAGCAGTACGTC. Translated, it gives CATSRPGERARDEQYV.

The gene calls are TRBV19 and TRBJ2-1, with no clear D. The V and J ends lost 1 base and 5 bases respectively, with 6 bases between them. This CDR3 spans 13 amino acids. Germline V CDR1 and CDR2: LNHDA, SQIVND (reference sequence). The CDR3 nucleotides are TGTGCCAGTAGTATAGGAGTGGACAATGAGCAGTTCTTC. This encodes CASSIGVDNEQFF.

CDR3 bases: TGCAGTGCTAGTAAAAGGGGTCAACCGAGTGACGAGCAGTACTTC. Translated, it gives CSASKRGQPSDEQYF. The chain employs TRBV20-1 and TRBJ2-7, with D possibly TRBD1 on 5 matching bases. This CDR3 is 15 amino acids long. CDR1 is DFQATT, CDR2 SNEGSKA, per germline (reference sequence). Trimming removed 3 bases from V and 5 bases from J, with 20 bases in between.

The V gene is TRBV5-4, the J gene TRBJ2-5, with D uncertain. This CDR3 region has 14 residues. V was trimmed by 1 base and J by 3 bases, leaving 10 bases between them. Germline V gene lookup returns CDR1 SGHNT and CDR2 YYREEE (reference sequence). This CDR3 reads CASSLIINKETQYF. The CDR3 DNA sequence: TGTGCCAGCAGCTTGATTATTAACAAAGAGACCCAGTACTTC.

V is TRBV7-2 and J is TRBJ2-1; no clear D gene. The CDR3 runs to 13 residues. The germline gives CDR1 SGHTA, CDR2 FQGNSA. The ends were cut back, 1 base at V and 9 bases at J, with 10 bases in the middle. DNA of the CDR3: TGTGCCAGCAGCTTAGGAAGGGTTCGTGAGCAGTTCTTC. Translation: CASSLGRVREQFF.

The V call is TRBV25-1, the J call TRBJ1-2; tentatively, D is TRBD1 (6 bases). The CDR3 loop spans 16 amino acids. Germline values: CDR1 MGHDK, CDR2 SYGVNS. Trimming stripped 4 bases from V and 6 bases from J, with 21 bases between. CDR3 sequence: CASSGLWGREENGYTF. The CDR3 nucleotides read TGTGCCAGCAGTGGTTTATGGGGGCGCGAGGAAAATGGCTACACCTTC.

The CDR3 region is CASSLNRGQNEKLFF. CDR3 nucleotide sequence: TGTGCCAGCAGCTTGAACAGGGGGCAAAATGAAAAACTGTTTTTT. The chain has TRBV7-6 and TRBJ1-4; 9 bases are a match to TRBD1. Trimming removed 3 bases from V and 5 bases from J; junction bases left unmatched: 4. Germline values: CDR1 SGHVS, CDR2 FNYEAQ. The CDR3 loop spans 15 amino acids.

This chain joins TRBV5-6 and TRBJ2-5; tentatively, D is TRBD1 (6 bases). The germline V gene has CDR1 SGHDT and CDR2 YYEEEE. V was cut by 6 bases and J by 2 bases, with 17 bases left in between. This CDR3 has 15 residues. CDR3 sequence (DNA): TGTGCCAGCATCCCAGCCGACAGGCGGCAAGAGACCCAGTACTTC. Translating gives CASIPADRRQETQYF.

This clone has only a few counts. This sample also contains other DNA sequences that code for the same CDR3. The chain joins TRBV5-1 to TRBJ1-6, with D perhaps TRBD1 (5 bases). Germline CDR1 reads SGHRS; CDR2 reads YFSETQ. The CDR3 is 13 residues long. The V end was cut by 5 bases, the J end by 5 bases, with 8 bases between. The CDR3 DNA reads TGCGCCAGCAGATGGGGGGATAATTCACCCCTCCACTTT. Translating gives CASRWGDNSPLHF.

The table lists this clone with a count of one. The rearrangement uses TRBV10-3 and TRBJ1-2, with 7 bases fitting TRBD1. Trimming at V came to 11 bases and at J to 3 bases, leaving 6 bases not matched to a gene. In germline, CDR1 is ENHRY, CDR2 SYGVKD. The CDR3 contains 12 residues. For the CDR3, the DNA is TGTGCCTTGGGGGACAGAGACTATGGCTACACCTTC. It translates to CALGDRDYGYTF.

This clone was seen once. The chain links TRBV7-2 to TRBJ2-7; D may be TRBD2 (6 bases). The V end was cut by 3 bases, the J end by 0 bases, with 15 bases between. This CDR3 region has 16 residues. Germline CDR1 is SGHTA and CDR2 is FQGNSA. CDR3 DNA: TGTGCCAGCAGCTTCGGAGGGAAAGGGTCCTCCTACGAGCAGTACTTC. This sequence encodes CASSFGGKGSSYEQYF.

J is TRBJ2-2 and V is TRBV27; 8 bases are shared with TRBD1. The CDR3 is made up of 14 amino acids. The V gene end was trimmed by 6 bases and the J gene end by 4 bases; junction bases not matched to a gene: 4. The V gene's germline CDR1 is MNHEY and CDR2 SMNVEV (reference sequence). The CDR3 loop is CASSWTGTTGELFF. The CDR3 DNA is TGTGCCAGCAGCTGGACAGGGACCACCGGGGAGCTGTTTTTT.

The V call is TRBV7-8, the J call TRBJ1-1, with D possibly TRBD1 on 5 matching bases. The CDR3 spans 16 residues. Germline CDR1 and CDR2: SGHVS and FQNEAQ. Trimming took off 2 bases at V and 4 bases at J, with 17 bases between the two ends. This CDR3 is CASSLTQGGVSTEAFF. CDR3 nucleotide sequence: TGTGCCAGCAGCTTAACGCAGGGTGGGGTAAGCACTGAAGCTTTCTTT.

The chain couples TRBV6-5 to TRBJ2-5; possibly TRBD1 or TRBD2 for D (5 bases each). Trimming pared 8 bases from V and 5 bases from J, leaving 12 bases between. This CDR3 contains 12 residues. CDR1 and CDR2 (germline): MNHEY, SVGAGI. CDR3 residues: CASDDYRETQYF. CDR3 in DNA: TGTGCCAGCGACGACTACAGGGAGACCCAGTACTTC.

The chain uses TRBV5-1 and TRBJ2-3; possible D gene TRBD2, 5 bases. V lost 4 bases, J lost 4 bases, and 7 bases lay in between. The CDR3 extends over 12 amino acids. CDR1 SGHRS and CDR2 YFSETQ come from the germline V gene. The CDR3 coding sequence is TGCGCCAGCAGCGACGGGGCAGATACGCAGTATTTT. Amino acids: CASSDGADTQYF.

The rearrangement joins TRBV5-8 to TRBJ1-5, with D possibly matching TRBD1 (6 bases). V was shortened by 4 bases and J by 8 bases, with 22 bases between the two germline ends. The CDR3 is 16 amino acids. Per the germline V gene, CDR1 is SGHTS and CDR2 is YDEGEE. The CDR3 sequence is CASSPKTGGYFEPQHF. In nucleotides, the CDR3 is TGTGCCAGCAGCCCAAAGACAGGAGGTTATTTTGAGCCCCAGCATTTT.

This clone was seen once. The chain recombines TRBV5-1 with TRBJ2-2; the match to TRBD1 covers 8 bases. Germline V CDR1 and CDR2: SGHRS, YFSETQ. The CDR3 contains 15 residues. Trimming cost V 4 bases and J 5 bases; bases outside gene matches: 7. Written as DNA, the CDR3 is TGCGCCAGCAGCACAGGACAGGGAGGTACCGGGGAGCTGTTTTTT. Amino acids: CASSTGQGGTGELFF.

The V and J genes are TRBV19 and TRBJ1-4; a weak D match, TRBD1 (5 bases). Germline values: CDR1 LNHDA, CDR2 SQIVND (reference sequence). Trimming took 8 bases from V and 6 from J, leaving 16 bases between them. The CDR3 consists of 14 residues. This CDR3 reads CASREQGLYEKLFF. As DNA, the CDR3 is TGTGCCAGTCGAGAGCAGGGTCTCTATGAAAAACTGTTTTTT.